The entry below describes one T cell receptor beta chain. The data derive from a study of blood T cell repertoires in COVID-19. Seattle researchers signed up patients amid active infection and tracked them longitudinally. Under the authors' procedure: Amplifying reference gene primers gave estimates of nucleated cell counts. Data came from immunoSEQ multiplex PCR; TCRdb stores just in-frame clones and leaves some out. The D gene and trimming were derived from the DNA, and the V and J assignments and clone size from that table. The sample shows 200,000 to 250,000 clones, approximately 85% of them seen only once. This receptor was taken from a woman aged 70-85 years with COVID-19, enrolled during active disease. Sequencing was done on a sample of peripheral blood.

For the CDR3, the DNA is TGTGCCAGTAGTAATAATCTGGACTACCGGAGGCAGTATTTT. It encodes CASSNNLDYRRQYF. The chain has TRBV19 and TRBJ2-3; D might be TRBD2 (6 bases). The germline CDR1 and CDR2 sequences are LNHDA and SQIVND (reference sequence). V was cut by 4 bases and J by 11 bases, with 19 bases left in between. The CDR3 totals 14 residues. Supplemented by reference TRBV19 and TRBJ2-3, the full variable domain reads DGGITQSPKYLFRKEGQNVTLSCEQNLNHDAMYWYRQDPGQGLRLIYYSQIVNDFQKGDIAEGYSVSREKKESFPLTVTSAQKNPTAFYLCASSNNLDYRRQYFGPGTRLTVL.